This record looks at one T cell receptor beta chain sequence and its context. The source of the sample is a study of blood T cell repertoires in COVID-19. Looking at the study overall: The United States, Italy and Spain were the sources of the acute and convalescent COVID-19 samples.

J was trimmed by 3 bases and V by 5 bases; bases with no gene match: 2. Germline-derived CDR1 and CDR2 are LGHDT and YNNKEL (reference sequence). CDR3 length: 15 residues. Assay used: immunoSEQ multiplex PCR; TCRdb lists only in-frame clones, some missing. The profile shows fewer than 250,000 clones, around 82% of them singletons. Source material: peripheral blood. The TCR sequence derives from a woman between 35 and 50 years old with active or convalescent COVID-19. V usage is TRBV3-1 (or the pseudogene TRBV3-2) and J usage is TRBJ2-1; TRBD2 aligns across 12 bases. The CDR3 bases are TGTGCCAGCAGCTCGACTAGCGGGAGCTACAATGAGCAGTTCTTC. It codes for CASSSTSGSYNEQFF.